These 7 T cell receptor beta chains share one sample of origin, sequenced in a study of T cells in Graves' hyperthyroidism and ophthalmopathy. TCR beta CDR3 regions were amplified from RNA transcripts. First-round RT-PCR of the TCR CDR3 relied on the HTBI primer set. TCRdb re-analysed the multiplex PCR reads in MiXCR, keeping a single row per CDR3 protein. The sample records roughly 580,000 distinct CDR3 sequences, more than 45% being singletons. The sample consisted of peripheral blood or thyroid tissue (not recorded which). These receptors all come from a young woman with Graves' hyperthyroidism.

The chain has TRBV29-1 and TRBJ2-7; D is possibly TRBD1 (7 bases). V was clipped by 2 bases and J by 6 bases, with 17 bases between them. The CDR3 totals 14 residues. The V gene's germline CDR1 is SQVTM and CDR2 ANQGSEA. The CDR3 bases are TGCAGCGTTGAATTTAGGAACAGGGGAGGCGAGCAGTACTTC. As protein: CSVEFRNRGGEQYF.

Points on this clonotype: Just one base apart from a much larger clone, this may be a read error. The CDR3 coding sequence is TGCAGCGTTGAGTCCGGGGAAGAGACCCAGTACTTC. The encoded protein is CSVESGEETQYF. The V and J genes are TRBV29-1 and TRBJ2-5, with TRBD2 as a possible D gene (5 bases). There are 12 residues in the CDR3. Trimming took 3 bases from V and 3 from J, leaving 8 bases between them. CDR1 and CDR2 (germline): SQVTM, ANQGSEA.

This clonotype showed up just once. The chain combines TRBV12-3 or TRBV12-4 with TRBJ1-1; tentatively, D is TRBD1 (5 bases). V was trimmed by 6 bases and J by 5 bases, leaving 10 bases between them. The CDR3 loop spans 12 amino acids. The CDR3 loop is CASRWGITEAFF. The DNA for the CDR3 is TGTGCCAGCAGATGGGGCATTACTGAAGCTTTCTTT.

Regarding this clonotype: The CDR3 carries no conserved terminal phenylalanine or tryptophan, so it likely arises from a read error. It is unclear where the CDR3 begins or ends on the DNA, so no DNA is shown, and the CDR3 is as TCRdb lists it. The rearrangement joins TRBV29-1 to TRBJ1-1; no DNA check was done on the table's D call, TRBD1. Germline CDR1 SQVTM, CDR2 ANQGSEA. The CDR3 comprises 10 residues, both ends counted. The CDR3 region is CSVGDLGQIY.

In DNA form, the CDR3 reads TGTGCCAGCAGAGACAAAACAGCAACTAATGAAAAACTGTTTTTT. It encodes CASRDKTATNEKLFF. The gene calls are TRBV25-1 and TRBJ1-4; unclear D gene. This CDR3 comprises 15 residues. Germline V gives CDR1 MGHDK, CDR2 SYGVNS. The V end lost 6 bases, the J end lost 0 bases, and 11 bases lay between the germline ends.

The genes are TRBV2 and TRBJ2-5; TRBD1 aligns across 7 bases. Germline V gene data show CDR1 as SNHLY and CDR2 as FYNNEI. Unmatched junction bases numbered 19, after V lost 10 bases and J lost 2 bases. CDR3 size: 17 residues. For the CDR3, the DNA is TGTGCCACTCCTCCCCCTGGTGCGAGGGGGCAACAAGAGACCCAGTACTTC. It specifies CATPPPGARGQQETQYF.

This clonotype turned up a few times. This chain joins TRBV20-1 and TRBJ2-7; D not resolved. Germline V gives CDR1 DFQATT, CDR2 SNEGSKA (reference sequence). The CDR3 runs to 12 residues. Trimming took off 3 bases at V and 1 base at J, with 7 bases between the two ends. The CDR3 sequence is CSASQQSYEQYF. The CDR3 coding sequence is TGCAGTGCTAGTCAGCAATCCTACGAGCAGTACTTC.